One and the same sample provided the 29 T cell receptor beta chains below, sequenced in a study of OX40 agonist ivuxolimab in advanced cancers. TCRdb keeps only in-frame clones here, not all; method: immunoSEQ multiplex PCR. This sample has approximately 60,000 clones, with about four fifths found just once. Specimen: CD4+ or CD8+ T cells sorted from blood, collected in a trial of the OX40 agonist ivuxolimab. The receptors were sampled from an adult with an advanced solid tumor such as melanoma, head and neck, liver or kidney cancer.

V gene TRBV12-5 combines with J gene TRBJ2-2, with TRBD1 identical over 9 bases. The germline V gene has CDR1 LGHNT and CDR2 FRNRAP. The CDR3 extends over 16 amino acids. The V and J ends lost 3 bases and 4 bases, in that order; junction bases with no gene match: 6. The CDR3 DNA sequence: TGTGCTAGTGGTTTAGCACAGGGGGCGGTCACCGGGGAGCTGTTTTTT. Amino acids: CASGLAQGAVTGELFF.

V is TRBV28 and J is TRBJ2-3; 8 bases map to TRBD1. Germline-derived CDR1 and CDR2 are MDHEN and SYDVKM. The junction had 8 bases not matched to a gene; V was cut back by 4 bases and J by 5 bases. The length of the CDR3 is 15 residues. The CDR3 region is CASSSPGGPRDTQYF. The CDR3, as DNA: TGTGCCAGCAGTTCCCCAGGGGGCCCCAGAGATACGCAGTATTTT.

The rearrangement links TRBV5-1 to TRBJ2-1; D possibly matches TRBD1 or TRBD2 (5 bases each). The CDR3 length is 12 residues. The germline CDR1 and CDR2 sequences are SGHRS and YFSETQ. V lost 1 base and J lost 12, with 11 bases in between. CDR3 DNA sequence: TGCGCCAGCAGCTTGTTGGGGGACCGGCAGTTCTTC. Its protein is CASSLLGDRQFF. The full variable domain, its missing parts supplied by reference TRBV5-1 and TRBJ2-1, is KAGVTQTPRYLIKTRGQQVTLSCSPISGHRSVSWYQQTPGQGLQFLFEYFSETQRNKGNFPGRFSGRQFSNSRSEMNVSTLELGDSALYLCASSLLGDRQFFGPGTRLTVL.

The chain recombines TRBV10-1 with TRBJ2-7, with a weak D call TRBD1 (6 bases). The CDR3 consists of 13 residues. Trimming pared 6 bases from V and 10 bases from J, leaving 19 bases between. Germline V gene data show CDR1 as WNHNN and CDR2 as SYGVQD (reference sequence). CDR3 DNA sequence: TGCGCCAGCAGAGCAGGCTCGCAGGGGCAACAGTACTTC. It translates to CASRAGSQGQQYF.

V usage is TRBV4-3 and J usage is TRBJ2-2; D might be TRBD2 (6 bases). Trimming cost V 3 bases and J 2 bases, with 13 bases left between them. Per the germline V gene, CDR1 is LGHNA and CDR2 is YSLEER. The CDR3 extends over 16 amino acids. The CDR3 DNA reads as TGCGCCAGCAGCCACCGACGGGGGACCAACACCGGGGAGCTGTTTTTT. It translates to CASSHRRGTNTGELFF.

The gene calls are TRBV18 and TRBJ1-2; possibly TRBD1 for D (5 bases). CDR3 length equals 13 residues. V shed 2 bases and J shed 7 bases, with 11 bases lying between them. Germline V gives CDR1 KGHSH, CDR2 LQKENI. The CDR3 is CASSPGGFRGYTF. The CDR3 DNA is TGTGCCAGCTCACCAGGGGGGTTCCGTGGCTACACCTTC.

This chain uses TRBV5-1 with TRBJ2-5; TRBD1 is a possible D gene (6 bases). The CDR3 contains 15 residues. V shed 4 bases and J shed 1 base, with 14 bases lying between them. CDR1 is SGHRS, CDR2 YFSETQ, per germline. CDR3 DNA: TGCGCCAGCAGCGGCCTACAGGGCCCCCAAGAGACCCAGTACTTC. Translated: CASSGLQGPQETQYF. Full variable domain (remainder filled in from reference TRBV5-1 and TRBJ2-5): KAGVTQTPRYLIKTRGQQVTLSCSPISGHRSVSWYQQTPGQGLQFLFEYFSETQRNKGNFPGRFSGRQFSNSRSEMNVSTLELGDSALYLCASSGLQGPQETQYFGPGTRLLVL.

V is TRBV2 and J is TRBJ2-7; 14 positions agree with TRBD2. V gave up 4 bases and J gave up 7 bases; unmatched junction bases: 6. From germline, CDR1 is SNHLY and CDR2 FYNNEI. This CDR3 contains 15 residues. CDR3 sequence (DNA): TGTGCCAGCAGTGTCCCGAGACTAGCGGGAGGGGAGCAGTACTTC. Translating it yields CASSVPRLAGGEQYF.

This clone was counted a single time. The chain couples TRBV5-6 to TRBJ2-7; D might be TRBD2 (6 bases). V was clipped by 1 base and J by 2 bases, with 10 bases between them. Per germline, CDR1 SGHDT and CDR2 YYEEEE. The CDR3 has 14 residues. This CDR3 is CASSLPGEAYEQYF. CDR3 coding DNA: TGTGCCAGCAGCTTGCCGGGGGAAGCCTACGAGCAGTACTTC.

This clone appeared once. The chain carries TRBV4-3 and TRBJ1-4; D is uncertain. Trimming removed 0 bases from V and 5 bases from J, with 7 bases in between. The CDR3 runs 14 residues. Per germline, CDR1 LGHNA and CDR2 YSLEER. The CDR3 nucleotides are TGCGCCAGCAGCCAAGAACAGCGGAATGAAAAACTGTTTTTT. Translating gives CASSQEQRNEKLFF.

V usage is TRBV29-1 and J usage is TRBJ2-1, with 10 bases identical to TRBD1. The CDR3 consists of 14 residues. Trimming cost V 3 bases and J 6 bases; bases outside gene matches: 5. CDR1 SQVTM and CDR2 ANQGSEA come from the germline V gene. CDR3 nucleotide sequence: TGCAGCGTTGATCCCGACAGGGGGCCCAATGAGCAGTTCTTC. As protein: CSVDPDRGPNEQFF.

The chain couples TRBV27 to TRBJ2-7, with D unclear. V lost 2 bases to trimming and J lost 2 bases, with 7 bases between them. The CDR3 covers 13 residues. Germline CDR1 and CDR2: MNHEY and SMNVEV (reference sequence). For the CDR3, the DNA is TGTGCCAGCAGTTTAGACGGGCCCTACGAGCAGTACTTC. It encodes CASSLDGPYEQYF.

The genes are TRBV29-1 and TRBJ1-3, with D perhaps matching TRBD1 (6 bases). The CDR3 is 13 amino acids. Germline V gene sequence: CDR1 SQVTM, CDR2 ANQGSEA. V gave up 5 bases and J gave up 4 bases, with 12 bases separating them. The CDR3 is CSVSGVYGNTIYF. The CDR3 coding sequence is TGCAGCGTTTCAGGGGTATACGGAAACACCATATATTTT.

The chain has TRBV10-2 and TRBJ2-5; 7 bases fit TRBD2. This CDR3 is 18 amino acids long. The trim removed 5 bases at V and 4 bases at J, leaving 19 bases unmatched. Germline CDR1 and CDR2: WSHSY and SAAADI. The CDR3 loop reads CASSFPWGGEPWRETQYF. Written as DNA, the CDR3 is TGCGCCAGCAGTTTTCCGTGGGGAGGGGAGCCCTGGCGAGAGACCCAGTACTTC.

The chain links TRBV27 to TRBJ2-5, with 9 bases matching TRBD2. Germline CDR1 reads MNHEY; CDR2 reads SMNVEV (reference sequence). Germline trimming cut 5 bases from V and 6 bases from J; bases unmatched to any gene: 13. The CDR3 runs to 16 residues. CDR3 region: CASSPPGAGGPKTQYF. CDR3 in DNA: TGTGCCAGCAGTCCCCCAGGCGCGGGAGGGCCAAAGACCCAGTACTTC.

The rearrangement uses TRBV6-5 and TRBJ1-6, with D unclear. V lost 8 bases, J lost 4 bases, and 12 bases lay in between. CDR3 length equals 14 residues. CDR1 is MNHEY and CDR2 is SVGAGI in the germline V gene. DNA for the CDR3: TGTGCCAGCGGCAGGCCGGATTATAATTCACCCCTCCACTTT. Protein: CASGRPDYNSPLHF.

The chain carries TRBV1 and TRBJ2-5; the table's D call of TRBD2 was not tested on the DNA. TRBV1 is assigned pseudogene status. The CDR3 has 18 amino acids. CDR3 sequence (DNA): TGCACCAGCAGCCAAGATCTCGCGCTAGCGCTATCCCAAGAGACCCAGTACTTC. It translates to CTSSQDLALALSQETQYF.

The CDR3 loop reads CASSPRRGIYNEQFF. The CDR3 nucleotides read TGTGCCAGCAGCCCCCGAAGGGGTATCTACAATGAGCAGTTCTTC. J is TRBJ2-1 and V is TRBV7-6, with D perhaps matching TRBD1 (5 bases). The CDR3 has 15 amino acids. V gave up 5 bases and J gave up 3 bases, with 14 bases separating them. The germline CDR1 and CDR2 sequences are SGHVS and FNYEAQ.

The CDR3 loop reads CASSQVPGLAGATSYNEQFF. The CDR3 DNA is TGCGCCAGCAGCCAAGTACCCGGACTAGCGGGGGCCACCTCCTACAATGAGCAGTTCTTC. The chain combines TRBV4-3 with TRBJ2-1; 13 bases match TRBD2. In germline, CDR1 is LGHNA, CDR2 YSLEER. V was pared by 1 base and J by 0 bases, with 9 bases of the junction left unmatched. The CDR3 consists of 20 residues.

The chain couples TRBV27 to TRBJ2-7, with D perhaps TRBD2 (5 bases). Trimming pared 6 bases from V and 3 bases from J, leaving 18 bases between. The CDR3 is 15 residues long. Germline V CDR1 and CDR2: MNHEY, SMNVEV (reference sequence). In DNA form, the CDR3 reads TGTGCCAGCAGGACCTTCGGACTTCCCCTCTACGAGCAGTACTTC. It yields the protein CASRTFGLPLYEQYF.

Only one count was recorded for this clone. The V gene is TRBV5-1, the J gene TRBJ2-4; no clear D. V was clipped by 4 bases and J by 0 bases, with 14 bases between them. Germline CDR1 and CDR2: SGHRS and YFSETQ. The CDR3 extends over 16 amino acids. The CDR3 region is CASSPKGGLAKNIQYF. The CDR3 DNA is TGCGCCAGCAGCCCTAAGGGCGGATTAGCCAAAAACATTCAGTACTTC.

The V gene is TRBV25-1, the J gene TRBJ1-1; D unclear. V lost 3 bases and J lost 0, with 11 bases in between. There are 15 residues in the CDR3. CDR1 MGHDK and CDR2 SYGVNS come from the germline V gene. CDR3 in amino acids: CASSEAGRMNTEAFF. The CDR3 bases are TGTGCCAGCAGTGAGGCTGGGAGAATGAACACTGAAGCTTTCTTT.

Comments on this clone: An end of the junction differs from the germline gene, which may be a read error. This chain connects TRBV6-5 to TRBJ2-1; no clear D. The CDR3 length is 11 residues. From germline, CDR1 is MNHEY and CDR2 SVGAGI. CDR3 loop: CASSYRAQRLF. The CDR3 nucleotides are TGTGCCAGCAGTTACAGGGCCCAGAGGCTCTTC.

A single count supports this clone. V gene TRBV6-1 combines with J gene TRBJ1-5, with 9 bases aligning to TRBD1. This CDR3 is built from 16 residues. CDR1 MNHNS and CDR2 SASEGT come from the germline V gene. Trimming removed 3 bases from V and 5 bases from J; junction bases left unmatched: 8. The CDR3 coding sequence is TGTGCCAGCAGTGAGTGGGGGACAGGGAGCGATCAGCCCCAGCATTTT. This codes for CASSEWGTGSDQPQHF.

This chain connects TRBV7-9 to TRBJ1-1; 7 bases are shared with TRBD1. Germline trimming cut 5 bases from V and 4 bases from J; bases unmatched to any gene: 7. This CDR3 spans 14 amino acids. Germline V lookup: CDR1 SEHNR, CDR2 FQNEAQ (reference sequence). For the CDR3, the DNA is TGTGCCAGCAGCACAAACAGGGGTCCCACTGAAGCTTTCTTT. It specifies CASSTNRGPTEAFF.

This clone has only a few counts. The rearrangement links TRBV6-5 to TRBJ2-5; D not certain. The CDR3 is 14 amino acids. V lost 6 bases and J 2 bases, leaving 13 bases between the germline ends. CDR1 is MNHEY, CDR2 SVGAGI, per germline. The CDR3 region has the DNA TGTGCCAGCAGCCCCCGGACGGTTCAAGAGACCCAGTACTTC. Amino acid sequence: CASSPRTVQETQYF.

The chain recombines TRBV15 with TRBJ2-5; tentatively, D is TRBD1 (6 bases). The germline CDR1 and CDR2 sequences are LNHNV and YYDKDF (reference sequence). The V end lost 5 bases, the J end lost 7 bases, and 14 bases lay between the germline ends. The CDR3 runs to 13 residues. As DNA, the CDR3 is TGTGCCACCAGCGACCAGGGGATTGGGACCCAGTACTTC. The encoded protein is CATSDQGIGTQYF.

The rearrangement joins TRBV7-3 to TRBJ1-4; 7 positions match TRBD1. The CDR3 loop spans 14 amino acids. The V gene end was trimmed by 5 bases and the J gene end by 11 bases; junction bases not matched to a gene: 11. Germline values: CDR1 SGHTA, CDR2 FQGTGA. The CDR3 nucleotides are TGTGCCAGCAGCCCTGACAGGGCGGGGAAGAAACTGTTTTTT. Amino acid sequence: CASSPDRAGKKLFF.

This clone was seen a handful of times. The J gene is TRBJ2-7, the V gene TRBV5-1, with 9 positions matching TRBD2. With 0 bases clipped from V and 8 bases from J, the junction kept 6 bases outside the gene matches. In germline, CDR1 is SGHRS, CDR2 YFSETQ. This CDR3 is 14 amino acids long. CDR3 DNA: TGCGCCAGCAGCTTGGAGCCGGGACTAGCTCAGCAGTACTTC. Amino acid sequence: CASSLEPGLAQQYF.